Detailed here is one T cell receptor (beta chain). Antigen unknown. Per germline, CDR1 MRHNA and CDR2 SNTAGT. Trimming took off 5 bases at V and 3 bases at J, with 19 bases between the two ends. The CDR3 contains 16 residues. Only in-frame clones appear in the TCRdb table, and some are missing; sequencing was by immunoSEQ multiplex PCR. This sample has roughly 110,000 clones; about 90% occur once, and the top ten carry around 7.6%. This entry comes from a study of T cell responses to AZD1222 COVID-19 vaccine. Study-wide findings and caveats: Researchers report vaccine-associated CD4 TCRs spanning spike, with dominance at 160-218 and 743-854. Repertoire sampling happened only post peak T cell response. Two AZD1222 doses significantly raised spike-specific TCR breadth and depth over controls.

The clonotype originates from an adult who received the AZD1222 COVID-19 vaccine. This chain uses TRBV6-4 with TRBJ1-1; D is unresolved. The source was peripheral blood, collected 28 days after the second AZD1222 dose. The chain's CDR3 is CASSIPRGGRDTEAFF. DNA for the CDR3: TGTGCCAGCAGTATCCCGCGCGGAGGGAGGGACACTGAAGCTTTCTTT.